The clone carrying this TCR beta chain has at least ten counts. Its antigen remains unidentified. The data stem from a study of response to subunit inactivated influenza vaccine. The study, taken as a whole, reports: Every seasonal influenza vaccination brings in few new T cells, the authors suggested.

CDR3 length: 18 amino acids. The trim removed 4 bases at V and 5 bases at J, leaving 15 bases unmatched. CDR1 is MNHEY, CDR2 SVGEGT, per germline. TCRdb passed the RT-PCR reads through MiXCR, listing each CDR3 protein once. The sample records 600,000 to 850,000 distinct CDR3 sequences, approximately 15% being singletons. Sequencing used PBMCs from blood, obtained less than 15 days before vaccination. The clonotype comes from a man aged 45-60 years who received an inactivated influenza vaccine. The rearrangement joins TRBV6-2 or TRBV6-3 to TRBJ2-1; 9 bases map to TRBD2. CDR3 sequence: CASSFPIGLAGANNEQFF. DNA of the CDR3: TGTGCCAGCAGTTTCCCTATTGGATTAGCGGGGGCCAACAATGAGCAGTTCTTC.